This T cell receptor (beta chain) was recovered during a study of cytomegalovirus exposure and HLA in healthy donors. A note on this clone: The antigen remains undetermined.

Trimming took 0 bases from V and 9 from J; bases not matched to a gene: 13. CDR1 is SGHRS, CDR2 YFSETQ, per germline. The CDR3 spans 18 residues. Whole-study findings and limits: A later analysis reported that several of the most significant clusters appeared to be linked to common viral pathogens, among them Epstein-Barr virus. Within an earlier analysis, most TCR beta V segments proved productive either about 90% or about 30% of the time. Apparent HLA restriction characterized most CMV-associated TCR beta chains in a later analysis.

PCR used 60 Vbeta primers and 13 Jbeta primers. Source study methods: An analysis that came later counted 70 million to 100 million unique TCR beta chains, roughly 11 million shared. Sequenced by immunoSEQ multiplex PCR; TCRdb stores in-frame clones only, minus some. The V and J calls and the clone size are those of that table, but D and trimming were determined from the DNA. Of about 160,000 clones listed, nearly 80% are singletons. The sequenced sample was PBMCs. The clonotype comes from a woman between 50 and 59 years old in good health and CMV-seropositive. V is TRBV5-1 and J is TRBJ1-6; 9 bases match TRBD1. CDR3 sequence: CASSLDGTGLVRSSPLHF. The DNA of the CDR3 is TGCGCCAGCAGCTTGGATGGGACAGGGTTGGTTCGATCTTCACCCCTCCACTTT.